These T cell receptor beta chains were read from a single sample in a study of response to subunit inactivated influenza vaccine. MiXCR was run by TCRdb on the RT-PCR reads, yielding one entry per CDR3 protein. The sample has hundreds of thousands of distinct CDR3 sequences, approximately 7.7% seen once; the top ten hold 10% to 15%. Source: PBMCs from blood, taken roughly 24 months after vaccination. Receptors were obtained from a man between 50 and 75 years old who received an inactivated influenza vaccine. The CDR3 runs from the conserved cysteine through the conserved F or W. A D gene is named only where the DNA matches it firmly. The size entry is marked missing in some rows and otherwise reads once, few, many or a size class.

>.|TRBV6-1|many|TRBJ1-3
TGTGCCAGCAGACAGACACGCCTCTCTGGAAACACCATATATTTT
CASRQTRLSGNTIYF
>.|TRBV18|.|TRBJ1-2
TGTGCCAGCTCACCAGGGTTCGGCTATGGCTACACCTTC
CASSPGFGYGYTF
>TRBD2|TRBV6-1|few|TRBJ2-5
TGTGCCAGCATAGTTTTAGGCGGGAGCTTGGAGACCCAGTACTTC
CASIVLGGSLETQYF
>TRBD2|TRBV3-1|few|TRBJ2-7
TGTGCCAGCAGCCGCAGACCGGGACTAGCGGGGGGCCGAACCTACGAGCAGTACTTC
CASSRRPGLAGGRTYEQYF
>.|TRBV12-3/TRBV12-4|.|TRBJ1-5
TGTGCCAGCAGTTTGCCAGGGGAGCAGCCCCAGCATTTT
CASSLPGEQPQHF
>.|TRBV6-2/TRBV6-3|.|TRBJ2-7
TGTGCCAGCAGTTACTCAGAACTGGGAATTCGCTCCTACGAGCAGTACTTC
CASSYSELGIRSYEQYF
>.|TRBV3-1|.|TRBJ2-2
TGTGCCAGCAGCCAATCATCCGGGGAGCTGTTTTTT
CASSQSSGELFF
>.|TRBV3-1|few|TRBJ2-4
TGTGCCAGCAGCCAACAAGGACCAGTGTACTTC
CASSQQGPVYF
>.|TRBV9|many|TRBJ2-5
TGTGCCAGCAGCGTAGGAGGGCGGGGAGGAGGCGAGACCCAGTACTTC
CASSVGGRGGGETQYF
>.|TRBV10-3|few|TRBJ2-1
TGTGCCATCAGTCGGAGCAATGAGCAGTTCTTC
CAISRSNEQFF
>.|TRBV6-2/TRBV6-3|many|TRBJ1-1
TGTGCCAGCAGTTTCCAACCCGAGGGGACTGAAGCTTTCTTT
CASSFQPEGTEAFF
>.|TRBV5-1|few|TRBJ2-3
TGCGCCAGCAGCTTTTATTCCCGGGACAGCACAGATACGCAGTATTTT
CASSFYSRDSTDTQYF
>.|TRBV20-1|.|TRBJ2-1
TGCAGTGCTAGCCCCAGCGAGAGGGCTTGCTACAATGAGCAGTTCTTC
CSASPSERACYNEQFF
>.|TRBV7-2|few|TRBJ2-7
TGTGCCAGCAGCTTAGACGGGGGCTACGAGCAGTACTTC
CASSLDGGYEQYF
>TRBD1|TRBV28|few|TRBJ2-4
TGTGCCAGCAGTGAAATTTCGGACAGGGTAAAAAACATTCAGTACTTC
CASSEISDRVKNIQYF
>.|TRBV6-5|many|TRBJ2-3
TGTGCCAGCAGTTGGGGGTCTGGCACAGATACGCAGTATTTT
CASSWGSGTDTQYF
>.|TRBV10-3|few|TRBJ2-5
TGTGCCATCAGTGCAGACGGGGCTGAGACCCAGTACTTC
CAISADGAETQYF
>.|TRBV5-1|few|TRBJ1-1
TGCGCCAGCAGCTTGATTGGATCTAACACTGAAGCTTTCTTT
CASSLIGSNTEAFF
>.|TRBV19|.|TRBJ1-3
TGTGCCACCCAACCCGACAACTCCCGGAACACCATATATTTT
CATQPDNSRNTIYF